The 16 T cell receptor beta chains below all came from one sample that was sequenced in a study of OX40 agonist ivuxolimab in advanced cancers. Data came from immunoSEQ multiplex PCR; TCRdb stores just in-frame clones and leaves some out. The sample carries under 20,000 clones, approximately 83% recorded once. Sequencing was performed on CD4+ or CD8+ T cells sorted from blood, taken in a trial of the OX40 agonist ivuxolimab. The receptors here all came from an adult with an advanced solid tumor such as melanoma, head and neck, liver or kidney cancer.

The gene calls are TRBV19 and TRBJ1-5, with 10 bases aligning to TRBD1. The CDR3 totals 13 residues. Per germline, CDR1 LNHDA and CDR2 SQIVND (reference sequence). J lost 10 bases, V lost 5 bases, and 5 bases had no gene match. CDR3 nucleotide sequence: TGTGCCAGTAGTGGACAGGGGGAAGGACCCCAGCATTTT. Translation: CASSGQGEGPQHF.

The chain has TRBV28 and TRBJ1-5; D gene uncertain. The CDR3 runs 15 residues. Trimming took 4 bases from V and 10 from J, leaving 20 bases between them. Germline V gene sequence: CDR1 MDHEN, CDR2 SYDVKM. This CDR3 reads CASSSTTEFWDPQHF. The CDR3 DNA follows: TGTGCCAGCAGTTCCACGACCGAGTTTTGGGATCCCCAGCATTTT.

CDR3 residues: CASSGTGSNEQFF. In DNA, the CDR3 is TGTGCCAGCAGTGGGACAGGGTCCAATGAGCAGTTCTTC. J is TRBJ2-1 and V is TRBV6-4; 8 bases align to TRBD1. This CDR3 is built from 13 residues. Germline V gene sequence: CDR1 MRHNA, CDR2 SNTAGT. Losses at the gene ends were 4 bases for V and 6 bases for J; bases not matched to a gene: 2.

The rearrangement joins TRBV7-6 to TRBJ2-5; 12 bases line up with TRBD2. V lost 4 bases, J lost 4 bases, and 4 bases stayed unmatched. The germline V gene has CDR1 SGHVS and CDR2 FNYEAQ. The CDR3 covers 15 residues. The CDR3 here is CASSSGLAGIETQYF. CDR3 bases: TGTGCCAGCAGCTCCGGACTAGCGGGAATAGAGACCCAGTACTTC. Together with reference TRBV7-6 and TRBJ2-5, the CDR3 gives the full variable domain: GAGVSQSPRYKVTKRGQDVALRCDPISGHVSLYWYRQALGQGPEFLTYFNYEAQQDKSGLPNDRFSAERPEGSISTLTIQRTEQRDSAMYRCASSSGLAGIETQYFGPGTRLLVL.

The V and J genes are TRBV9 and TRBJ2-1; 10 bases fit TRBD2. CDR3 length: 14 amino acids. V was clipped by 0 bases and J by 15 bases; unmatched bases: 9. CDR1 is SGDLS and CDR2 is YYNGEE in the germline V gene. The CDR3 region has the DNA TGTGCCAGCAGCGTAGTAGAGCGGGAGGGCCGAAGGTTCTTC. Protein: CASSVVEREGRRFF.

The chain carries TRBV6-6 and TRBJ2-2; no definite D call. V was pared by 0 bases and J by 1 base, with 3 bases between. The germline V gene has CDR1 MNHNY and CDR2 SVGAGI (reference sequence). This CDR3 contains 14 residues. The CDR3 sequence is CASSYSWNTGELFF. In DNA form, the CDR3 reads TGTGCCAGCAGTTACTCGTGGAACACCGGGGAGCTGTTTTTT.

By share, this clone ranks as medium-sized. The rearrangement links TRBV7-9 to TRBJ1-4, with D perhaps TRBD1 (5 bases). The germline V gene encodes CDR1 SEHNR and CDR2 FQNEAQ (reference sequence). V was trimmed by 1 base and J by 12 bases, leaving 12 bases between them. The CDR3 is made up of 13 amino acids. The CDR3 loop reads CASSLVITGELFF. CDR3 coding DNA: TGTGCCAGCAGCTTAGTAATAACGGGGGAACTGTTTTTT.

The V and J genes are TRBV7-9 and TRBJ2-3, with 7 bases aligning to TRBD2. CDR1 is SEHNR, CDR2 FQNEAQ, per germline (reference sequence). This CDR3 is 15 amino acids long. V shed 5 bases, J shed 1 base, and the junction held 6 bases outside the gene matches. The CDR3 loop is CASSRSGAGTDTQYF. The DNA of the CDR3 is TGTGCCAGCAGCCGCAGCGGGGCGGGCACAGATACGCAGTATTTT.

The rearrangement joins TRBV4-1 to TRBJ2-7; 7 nucleotides line up with TRBD1. Germline assignment: CDR1 MGHRA and CDR2 YSYEKL. The CDR3 contains 14 residues. V was pared by 2 bases and J by 2 bases, with 3 bases of the junction left unmatched. The chain's CDR3 is CASSQPGQTYEQYF. The CDR3 DNA follows: TGCGCCAGCAGCCAACCGGGACAGACCTACGAGCAGTACTTC.

The rearrangement links TRBV10-2 to TRBJ2-5; 10 bases are shared with TRBD1. CDR3 size: 13 residues. The V segment lost 8 bases and the J segment 5 bases; nucleotides outside the gene matches: 5. The germline V gene has CDR1 WSHSY and CDR2 SAAADI. DNA of the CDR3: TGCGCCAGCGTGGGACAGGGGAGGGAGACCCAGTACTTC. It encodes CASVGQGRETQYF.

This chain uses TRBV6-5 with TRBJ1-1; TRBD1 aligns across 9 bases. This CDR3 has 16 residues. J was trimmed by 1 base and V by 1 base; bases with no gene match: 4. In germline, CDR1 is MNHEY, CDR2 SVGAGI. The CDR3 here is CASSYLRTGENTEAFF. Here the CDR3 DNA reads TGTGCCAGCAGTTACTTACGGACAGGGGAGAACACTGAAGCTTTCTTT.

V gene TRBV27 combines with J gene TRBJ2-4; no definite D call. The germline CDR1 and CDR2 sequences are MNHEY and SMNVEV (reference sequence). Trimming shortened V by 7 bases and J by 1 base, and 8 bases separated the two germline ends. CDR3 size: 13 residues. CDR3: CASMFGAKNIQYF. For the CDR3, the DNA is TGTGCCAGCATGTTTGGGGCCAAAAACATTCAGTACTTC.

The chain recombines TRBV30 with TRBJ2-7, with 8 positions matching TRBD1. The V gene end was trimmed by 5 bases and the J gene end by 6 bases; junction bases not matched to a gene: 3. The CDR3 spans 11 residues. The V gene's germline CDR1 is GTSNPN and CDR2 SVGIG (reference sequence). CDR3 sequence (DNA): TGTGCCTGGCGAACAGGGGGCGAGCAGTACTTC. Translation: CAWRTGGEQYF.

This rearrangement joins TRBV7-2 to TRBJ1-2, with unresolved D. V gave up 5 bases and J gave up 7 bases, with 11 bases separating them. The CDR3 is made up of 12 amino acids. Germline-derived CDR1 and CDR2 are SGHTA and FQGNSA. CDR3 protein: CASSPPRSGYTF. CDR3 nucleotides: TGTGCCAGCAGCCCGCCTAGGTCTGGCTACACCTTC.

This chain uses TRBV27 with TRBJ1-5, with D unresolved. The CDR3 has 13 residues. V lost 2 bases, J lost 1 base, and 3 bases lay in between. Germline lookup yields CDR1 MNHEY and CDR2 SMNVEV (reference sequence). The CDR3 DNA is TGTGCCAGCAGTTTAGAGAGCAATCAGCCCCAGCATTTT. Protein: CASSLESNQPQHF.

CDR3 DNA: TGTGCCTGGAGTCCCGGGGGGGTTGGTCCCCTCCACTTT. The encoded protein is CAWSPGGVGPLHF. The rearrangement links TRBV30 to TRBJ1-6; a weak D match, TRBD1 (5 bases). V shed 2 bases and J shed 13 bases, with 15 bases lying between them. Germline V gene data show CDR1 as GTSNPN and CDR2 as SVGIG (reference sequence). This CDR3 is 13 amino acids long.